This TCR beta chain came from a study of radiotherapy plus CTLA-4 blockade in lung cancer. Study background: Objective responses emerged in roughly a sixth of patients, and 31% attained disease control.

There are a few counts of this clone. V was cut by 5 bases and J by 0 bases, with 20 bases left in between. The CDR3 has 17 amino acids. Germline assignment: CDR1 MDHEN and CDR2 SYDVKM. The method was immunoSEQ multiplex PCR; TCRdb's version includes in-frame clones alone and lacks a portion of them. The sample holds roughly 88,000 clones, about 80% seen once. This specimen consisted of peripheral blood, obtained from a patient treated with radiotherapy plus ipilimumab. The gene calls are TRBV28 and TRBJ2-7, with a possible D match to TRBD2 (6 bases). This receptor was obtained from a human donor with non-small cell lung cancer who had stable disease on radiotherapy plus ipilimumab. CDR3 amino acids: CASSPTHSQAGSYEQYF. The DNA of the CDR3 is TGTGCCAGCAGTCCAACCCATTCCCAAGCGGGCTCCTACGAGCAGTACTTC.